These T cell receptor beta chains were read from a single sample in a study of type 1 regulatory T cells. Antigens for these TCRs are unknown. A single record per CDR3 protein comes from TCRdb applying MiXCR to the reads. Of roughly 71,000 distinct CDR3 sequences listed, less than 25% are singletons. What was sequenced was cultured type 1 regulatory T (Tr1) cells, either the whole culture or a sorted fraction (not recorded which). The source of these receptors is a human donor in good health. Each CDR3 is given with its conserved first and last residue. The D gene is left open where the match is weak. Size values are once, few and many counts, or a class for expanded clones, and some rows have none.

J	size	V	D	CDR3	DNA
TRBJ2-2	few	TRBV7-2	-	CASSLSLANTGELFF	TGTGCCAGCAGCTTAAGTCTAGCTAACACCGGGGAGCTGTTTTTT
TRBJ2-7	-	TRBV7-2	TRBD2	CASSPNPAGSSYEQYF	TGTGCCAGCAGCCCAAACCCAGCGGGGAGCTCCTACGAGCAGTACTTC
TRBJ1-6	few	TRBV18	-	CASSQTSGDSPLHF	TGTGCCAGCTCGCAGACGTCGGGGGATTCACCCCTCCACTTT
TRBJ1-1	many	TRBV12-3/TRBV12-4	-	CASSPGGKNTEAFF	TGTGCCAGCAGCCCGGGTGGGAAGAACACTGAAGCTTTCTTT
TRBJ1-1	few	TRBV18	TRBD1	CASSRRQGEAFF	TGTGCCAGCTCACGCCGACAGGGTGAAGCTTTCTTT
TRBJ2-7	many	TRBV29-1	TRBD2	CSASGTRGDAQYF	TGCAGCGCTTCCGGGACTAGAGGTGACGCGCAGTACTTC
TRBJ2-7	-	TRBV5-1	-	CASSSGAYEQYF	TGCGCCAGCAGCTCGGGGGCTTACGAGCAGTACTTC
TRBJ1-2	few	TRBV7-9	-	CASSLIRSTAFYGYTF	TGTGCCAGCAGCTTAATTAGATCGACAGCCTTCTATGGCTACACCTTC
TRBJ1-2	-	TRBV20-1	TRBD1	CSAKQGASSYGYTF	TGCAGTGCGAAACAGGGGGCGTCAAGCTATGGCTACACCTTC
TRBJ2-1	few	TRBV28	-	CASRLRSISYNEQFF	TGTGCCAGCAGATTGAGAAGTATCTCCTACAATGAGCAGTTCTTC
TRBJ2-3	few	TRBV20-1	TRBD2	CSAGSGGVTDTQYF	TGCAGTGCTGGGAGCGGGGGCGTCACAGATACGCAGTATTTT
TRBJ2-1	-	TRBV20-1	-	CSARIQANGEQFF	TGCAGTGCTCGTATTCAGGCGAATGGTGAGCAGTTCTTC
TRBJ1-3	-	TRBV20-1	-	CSASLSASSGNTIYF	TGCAGTGCTAGTTTGTCAGCTTCCTCTGGAAACACCATATATTTT